Following are 21 T cell receptor beta chains from one sample sequenced in a study of PD-L1 blockade in urothelial cancer. Libraries were prepared by immunoSEQ multiplex PCR; TCRdb keeps only in-frame clonotypes and omits some of them. The table lists more than 65,000 clones, 87% of them singletons. This specimen was PBMCs, taken around atezolizumab (anti-PD-L1) treatment. The origin of the receptors is a woman aged 65 to 85 with urothelial cancer.

The chain is built from TRBV28 and TRBJ2-1; 8 bases fit TRBD1. The CDR3 runs to 17 residues. Germline V gene sequence: CDR1 MDHEN, CDR2 SYDVKM. V lost 1 base, J lost 12 bases, and 17 bases stayed unmatched. CDR3 residues: CASSLFGQGTGLTGQFF. CDR3 in DNA: TGTGCCAGCAGTTTATTTGGACAGGGAACGGGATTAACTGGGCAGTTCTTC.

This clone was picked up one time. This chain connects TRBV15 to TRBJ2-2, with D possibly being TRBD1 (6 bases). The CDR3 totals 15 residues. V lost 0 bases and J 3 bases, leaving 8 bases between the germline ends. The germline V gene has CDR1 LNHNV and CDR2 YYDKDF (reference sequence). CDR3 loop: CATSRDRGDTGELFF. CDR3 DNA: TGTGCCACCAGCAGAGACAGGGGTGACACCGGGGAGCTGTTTTTT.

This chain links TRBV5-1 with TRBJ2-1, with 7 bases aligning to TRBD2. J was trimmed by 9 bases and V by 3 bases; bases with no gene match: 15. The V gene's germline CDR1 is SGHRS and CDR2 YFSETQ. The CDR3 consists of 16 residues. The CDR3: CASSSRERGKYGEQFF. In nucleotides, the CDR3 is TGCGCCAGCAGCTCGAGGGAGCGGGGAAAGTACGGTGAGCAGTTCTTC.

This clone was seen once. The gene calls are TRBV6-6 and TRBJ1-3; 7 nucleotides match TRBD1. J gave up 0 bases and V 6 bases, and 5 bases lay outside the gene matches. Germline-derived CDR1 and CDR2 are MNHNY and SVGAGI (reference sequence). There are 15 residues in the CDR3. CDR3 region: CASRYGTASGNTIYF. The CDR3 bases are TGTGCCAGCAGGTACGGGACAGCCTCTGGAAACACCATATATTTT.

The chain uses TRBV5-1 and TRBJ1-1, with D uncertain. Germline lookup yields CDR1 SGHRS and CDR2 YFSETQ. Trimming took 4 bases from V and 1 from J, leaving 11 bases between them. This CDR3 has 14 amino acids. CDR3: CASSQNNGNTEAFF. The CDR3 DNA is TGCGCCAGCAGCCAGAATAATGGGAACACTGAAGCTTTCTTT.

The chain uses TRBV5-4 and TRBJ2-2; 7 bases map to TRBD2. Germline CDR1 is SGHNT and CDR2 is YYREEE (reference sequence). Trimming cost V 2 bases and J 0 bases; bases outside gene matches: 4. This CDR3 has 16 residues. The CDR3 region is CASSFSTSANTGELFF. DNA of the CDR3: TGTGCCAGCAGCTTCAGCACTAGCGCGAACACCGGGGAGCTGTTTTTT.

The V and J genes are TRBV29-1 and TRBJ2-5; 7 positions match TRBD2. The V and J ends lost 8 bases and 1 base, in that order; junction bases with no gene match: 13. Germline V gene lookup returns CDR1 SQVTM and CDR2 ANQGSEA. The CDR3 is made up of 15 amino acids. The CDR3 DNA reads as TGCAGCTTTGGACCTAGCGGATTTATCCAAGAGACCCAGTACTTC. It codes for CSFGPSGFIQETQYF. The whole variable domain, filled in from reference TRBV29-1 and TRBJ2-5, reads SAVISQKPSRDICQRGTSLTIQCQVDSQVTMMFWYRQQPGQSLTLIATANQGSEATYESGFVIDKFPISRPNLTFSTLTVSNMSPEDSSIYLCSFGPSGFIQETQYFGPGTRLLVL.

The chain uses TRBV7-8 and TRBJ2-7; D perhaps matches TRBD2 (6 bases). Germline values: CDR1 SGHVS, CDR2 FQNEAQ. The CDR3 has 15 residues. With 0 bases removed from V and 7 bases from J, the gap between germline ends came to 16 bases. The CDR3 protein is CASSLALGGVGEQYF. The CDR3 nucleotides read TGTGCCAGCAGCTTAGCGCTAGGAGGGGTAGGGGAGCAGTACTTC.

V usage is TRBV5-1 and J usage is TRBJ2-5, with 8 bases lining up with TRBD2. CDR1 is SGHRS and CDR2 is YFSETQ in the germline V gene. This CDR3 region has 14 residues. Trimming at V came to 3 bases and at J to 1 base, leaving 2 bases not matched to a gene. The CDR3 sequence: CASSSTSAQETQYF. For the CDR3, the DNA is TGCGCCAGCAGCTCGACTAGCGCCCAAGAGACCCAGTACTTC.

With respect to this clone: The sample carries other DNA sequences with the same CDR3. This chain joins TRBV5-4 and TRBJ2-7, with 12 positions matching TRBD2. V gave up 4 bases and J gave up 2 bases; unmatched junction bases: 4. This CDR3 comprises 15 residues. CDR1 and CDR2 (germline): SGHNT, YYREEE (reference sequence). In nucleotides, the CDR3 is TGTGCCAGCAGCCCCCGGACTAGCGGGACCTACGAGCAGTACTTC. Its protein product is CASSPRTSGTYEQYF.

This sequence joins TRBV5-6 and TRBJ1-5; 9 nucleotides match TRBD1. J lost 3 bases, V lost 4 bases, and 5 bases had no gene match. This CDR3 region has 15 residues. The germline CDR1 and CDR2 sequences are SGHDT and YYEEEE. CDR3 sequence reads: CASSPGTGLNQPQHF. DNA for the CDR3: TGTGCCAGCAGCCCCGGGACAGGGCTCAATCAGCCCCAGCATTTT.

This clone was detected once. The CDR3 sequence is CASSRSGTGDQPQHF. Written as DNA, the CDR3 is TGTGCCAGCAGTCGAAGCGGGACAGGGGATCAGCCCCAGCATTTT. The gene calls are TRBV27 and TRBJ1-5, with 10 bases that match TRBD1. Germline CDR1 reads MNHEY; CDR2 reads SMNVEV (reference sequence). This CDR3 contains 15 residues. The V and J ends lost 5 bases and 5 bases, in that order; junction bases with no gene match: 6.

The J gene is TRBJ2-5, the V gene TRBV5-5; the D gene is possibly TRBD1 (6 bases). Trimming removed 4 bases at V and 4 bases at J, with 17 bases between. CDR3 size: 15 residues. Per germline, CDR1 SGHKS and CDR2 YYEKEE (reference sequence). The CDR3 nucleotides are TGTGCCAGCAGCGCCCCGCAAACAGGGAGAGAGACCCAGTACTTC. Translation: CASSAPQTGRETQYF.

This rearrangement joins TRBV18 to TRBJ1-1; TRBD1 is a possible D gene (6 bases). CDR1 is KGHSH, CDR2 LQKENI, per germline. The CDR3 loop spans 14 amino acids. With 2 bases removed from V and 4 bases from J, the gap between germline ends came to 11 bases. CDR3 sequence (DNA): TGTGCCAGCTCACCAAATTGGGACACCACTGAAGCTTTCTTT. Its translation is CASSPNWDTTEAFF.

J is TRBJ1-2 and V is TRBV30; D may be TRBD1 (6 bases). This CDR3 spans 16 amino acids. Per germline, CDR1 GTSNPN and CDR2 SVGIG (reference sequence). V was trimmed by 1 base and J by 4 bases, leaving 19 bases between them. The CDR3 protein is CAWSEGSAGAAYGYTF. In DNA form, the CDR3 reads TGTGCCTGGAGTGAAGGTTCGGCAGGGGCTGCCTATGGCTACACCTTC.

The chain is built from TRBV6-1 and TRBJ2-5; D gene ambiguous. The V end was cut by 5 bases, the J end by 4 bases, with 14 bases between. This CDR3 spans 14 amino acids. Germline V gene sequence: CDR1 MNHNS, CDR2 SASEGT. The CDR3 region has the DNA TGTGCCAGCAGTCCCCTTCTAACGGGAGAGACCCAGTACTTC. It specifies CASSPLLTGETQYF.

Points on this clone: The same CDR3 also results from other DNA sequences found in this sample. This CDR3 reads CASSPEGTGDLEKLFF. Here the CDR3 DNA reads TGCGCCAGTAGCCCGGAGGGGACTGGCGATCTCGAAAAACTGTTTTTT. The genes are TRBV5-1 and TRBJ1-4; tentative D call: TRBD1 (5 bases). Germline CDR1 SGHRS, CDR2 YFSETQ. This CDR3 has 16 amino acids. Trimming shortened V by 8 bases and J by 8 bases, and 25 bases separated the two germline ends.

As concerns this clone: Additional DNA sequences in this sample encode the identical CDR3. This rearrangement joins TRBV6-1 to TRBJ1-5; D is perhaps TRBD1 (5 bases). With 0 bases removed from V and 2 bases from J, the gap between germline ends came to 11 bases. Germline CDR1 reads MNHNS; CDR2 reads SASEGT. The CDR3 totals 16 residues. DNA for the CDR3: TGTGCCAGCAGTGAAGCCGGCAGGGATGGCAATCAGCCCCAGCATTTT. Translated: CASSEAGRDGNQPQHF.

The chain is built from TRBV7-6 and TRBJ2-1; D may be TRBD2 (5 bases). The ends were cut back, 3 bases at V and 8 bases at J, with 17 bases in the middle. The CDR3 has 15 amino acids. CDR1 SGHVS and CDR2 FNYEAQ come from the germline V gene. The CDR3 DNA sequence: TGTGCCAGCAGCTTCTTTGGGAGTAATTCGGATGAGCAGTTCTTC. Translating it yields CASSFFGSNSDEQFF.

The count of this clone is one. The rearrangement links TRBV18 to TRBJ2-7; a weak D match, TRBD1 (6 bases). Between the trimmed V and J ends, which lost 6 bases and 6 bases, there was a span of 18 bases. The CDR3 extends over 14 amino acids. Germline CDR1 reads KGHSH; CDR2 reads LQKENI. The CDR3: CASSFSTGTPEQYF. The CDR3 region has the DNA TGTGCCAGCTCTTTTAGTACCGGGACACCCGAGCAGTACTTC. Full variable domain (outside the CDR3, taken from reference TRBV18 and TRBJ2-7): NAGVMQNPRHLVRRRGQEARLRCSPMKGHSHVYWYRQLPEEGLKFMVYLQKENIIDESGMPKERFSAEFPKEGPSILRIQQVVRGDSAAYFCASSFSTGTPEQYFGPGTRLTVT.

CDR3: CASSPRTGDNSYEQYF. CDR3 DNA: TGTGCCAGCTCACCTCGGACAGGTGATAACTCCTACGAGCAGTACTTC. The V gene is TRBV18, the J gene TRBJ2-7, with 7 bases that match TRBD1. The ends lost 3 bases at V and 0 bases at J; junction bases unmatched: 8. CDR3 length: 16 residues. In germline, CDR1 is KGHSH, CDR2 LQKENI. The full variable domain, its missing parts supplied by reference TRBV18 and TRBJ2-7, is NAGVMQNPRHLVRRRGQEARLRCSPMKGHSHVYWYRQLPEEGLKFMVYLQKENIIDESGMPKERFSAEFPKEGPSILRIQQVVRGDSAAYFCASSPRTGDNSYEQYFGPGTRLTVT.